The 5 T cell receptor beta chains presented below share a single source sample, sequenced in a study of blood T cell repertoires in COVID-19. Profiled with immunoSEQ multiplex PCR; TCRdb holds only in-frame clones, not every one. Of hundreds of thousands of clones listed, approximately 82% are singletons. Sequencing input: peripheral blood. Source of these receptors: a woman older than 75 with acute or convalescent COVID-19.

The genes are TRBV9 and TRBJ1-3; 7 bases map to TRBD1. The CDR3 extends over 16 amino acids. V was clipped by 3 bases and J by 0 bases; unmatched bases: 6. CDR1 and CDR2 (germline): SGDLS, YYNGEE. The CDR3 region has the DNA TGTGCCAGCAGCGCCCGACAGGGTTTCTCTGGAAACACCATATATTTT. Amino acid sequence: CASSARQGFSGNTIYF.

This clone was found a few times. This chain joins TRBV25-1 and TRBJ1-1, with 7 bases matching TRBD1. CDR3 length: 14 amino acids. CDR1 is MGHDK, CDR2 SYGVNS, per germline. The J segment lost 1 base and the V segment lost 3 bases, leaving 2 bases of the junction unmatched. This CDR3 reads CASSEDRTNTEAFF. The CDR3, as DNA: TGTGCCAGCAGTGAGGACAGGACGAACACTGAAGCTTTCTTT.

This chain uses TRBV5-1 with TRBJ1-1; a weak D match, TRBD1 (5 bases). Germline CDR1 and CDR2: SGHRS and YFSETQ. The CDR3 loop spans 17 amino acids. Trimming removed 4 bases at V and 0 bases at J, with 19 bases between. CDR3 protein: CASSTPTGRPLNTEAFF. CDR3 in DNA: TGCGCCAGCAGCACCCCCACAGGCCGGCCTTTGAACACTGAAGCTTTCTTT.

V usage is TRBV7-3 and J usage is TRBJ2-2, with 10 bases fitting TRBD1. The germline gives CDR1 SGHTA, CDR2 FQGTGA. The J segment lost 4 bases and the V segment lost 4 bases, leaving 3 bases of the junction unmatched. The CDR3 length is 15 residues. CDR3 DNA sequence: TGTGCCAGCAGCTACGACAGGGGGCCCACCGGGGAGCTGTTTTTT. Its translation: CASSYDRGPTGELFF.

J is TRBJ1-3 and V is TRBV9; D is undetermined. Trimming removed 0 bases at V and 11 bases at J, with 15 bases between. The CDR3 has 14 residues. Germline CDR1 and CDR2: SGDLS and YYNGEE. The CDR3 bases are TGTGCCAGCAGCGTAGGCCGGGTAGGAAGGCCCATATATTTT. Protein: CASSVGRVGRPIYF.